This T cell receptor (beta chain) was found in a study of blood T cell repertoires in COVID-19. Turning to the study itself: Researchers got acute and convalescent COVID-19 samples from the United States, Italy and Spain. The cDNA or gDNA used as material had been derived from T cells, B-cell-depleted T cells, or PBMCs.

Authors' analysis steps: Researchers report that nucleated cell counts were estimated from reference gene primer amplification. The assay was immunoSEQ multiplex PCR, and TCRdb's table has in-frame clones only and misses some. That table supplies the V and J calls and clone size; D and trimming were determined from the DNA. The sample has fewer than 150,000 clones; around nine tenths are singletons. In germline, CDR1 is ENHRY, CDR2 SYGVKD. CDR3 length: 12 amino acids. V was trimmed by 6 bases and J by 6 bases, leaving 11 bases between them. This clone appeared once. The chain has TRBV10-3 and TRBJ1-2, with no clear D. The clonotype originates from a man aged 50-59 years with active or convalescent COVID-19. Sequencing used peripheral blood. The CDR3 reads CAISTGGHGYTF. The DNA of the CDR3 is TGTGCCATCAGCACGGGAGGCCATGGCTACACCTTC.